These 15 T cell receptor beta chains were sequenced from one sample in a study of blood T cell repertoires in COVID-19. Libraries were prepared by immunoSEQ multiplex PCR; TCRdb keeps only in-frame clonotypes and omits some of them. The sample yields roughly 100,000 clones, around 76% seen once. The sequenced material came from peripheral blood. The origin of the receptors is a woman in her 70s with acute or convalescent COVID-19.

V usage is TRBV5-6 and J usage is TRBJ1-1; the match to TRBD1 covers 10 bases. Germline loops: CDR1 SGHDT, CDR2 YYEEEE. After removal of 2 bases from V and 4 bases from J, the junction contained 8 bases not matched to a gene. The CDR3 consists of 16 residues. The CDR3 protein is CASSLRERDRGTEAFF. In DNA, the CDR3 is TGTGCCAGCAGCTTAAGGGAACGGGACAGGGGCACTGAAGCTTTCTTT.

The chain has TRBV7-9 and TRBJ1-1, with a possible D match to TRBD1 (6 bases). The CDR3 contains 14 residues. V shed 3 bases and J shed 4 bases, with 12 bases lying between them. The V gene's germline CDR1 is SEHNR and CDR2 FQNEAQ (reference sequence). CDR3 residues: CASSFPGVGTEAFF. The CDR3 DNA reads TGTGCCAGCAGCTTCCCAGGGGTTGGCACTGAAGCTTTCTTT. Full variable domain (rest looked up from reference TRBV7-9 and TRBJ1-1): DTGVSQNPRHKITKRGQNVTFRCDPISEHNRLYWYRQTLGQGPEFLTYFQNEAQLEKSRLLSDRFSAERPKGSFSTLEIQRTEQGDSAMYLCASSFPGVGTEAFFGQGTRLTVV.

V usage is TRBV24-1 and J usage is TRBJ1-2; possibly TRBD1 for D (5 bases). Germline V lookup: CDR1 KGHDR, CDR2 SFDVKD. The CDR3 spans 13 residues. The V end was cut by 6 bases, the J end by 3 bases, with 10 bases between. The CDR3 here is CATSPGGYYGYTF. The CDR3, as DNA: TGTGCCACCAGTCCGGGGGGGTACTATGGCTACACCTTC.

As regards this clone: The junction shows a germline mismatch at one end, possibly a read error. The chain employs TRBV5-6 and TRBJ1-3; a possible D gene is TRBD1 (6 bases). The CDR3 totals 14 residues. Germline assignment: CDR1 SGHDT and CDR2 YYEEEE. The CDR3 DNA sequence: TGTGCCAGCAGCCGGGGGGGGGCTGGCAACACCATATATTTT. Encoded protein: CASSRGGAGNTIYF.

CDR3 residues: CATSRNQGGYTF. Here the CDR3 DNA reads TGTGCCACCAGCAGAAACCAGGGGGGCTACACCTTC. The chain recombines TRBV15 with TRBJ1-2; D possibly corresponds to TRBD1 (6 bases). CDR3 size: 12 residues. CDR1 LNHNV and CDR2 YYDKDF come from the germline V gene (reference sequence). Trimming stripped 2 bases from V and 8 bases from J, with 9 bases between.

V and J are TRBV5-4 and TRBJ1-2; 10 nucleotides match TRBD1. The CDR3 consists of 15 residues. J lost 6 bases, V lost 4 bases, and 9 bases had no gene match. The germline V gene has CDR1 SGHNT and CDR2 YYREEE (reference sequence). CDR3 amino acids: CASSAEFDRGHGYTF. As DNA, the CDR3 is TGTGCCAGCAGCGCGGAATTCGACAGGGGGCATGGCTACACCTTC.

J is TRBJ1-5 and V is TRBV12-5, with a tentative D call TRBD1 (5 bases). CDR1 and CDR2 from the germline V gene are LGHNT and FRNRAP. Between the trimmed V and J ends, which lost 6 bases and 0 bases, there was a span of 9 bases. This CDR3 has 14 residues. The DNA of the CDR3 is TGTGCTAGTGGAACAGGATATAGCAATCAGCCCCAGCATTTT. This gives the protein CASGTGYSNQPQHF.

The chain recombines TRBV7-2 with TRBJ2-4; D perhaps matches TRBD2 (6 bases). There are 13 residues in the CDR3. V was clipped by 4 bases and J by 5 bases, with 9 bases between them. CDR1 is SGHTA and CDR2 is FQGNSA in the germline V gene. The CDR3 protein is CASSSGLQNIQYF. Here the CDR3 DNA reads TGTGCCAGCAGCTCGGGACTCCAAAACATTCAGTACTTC. Full variable domain (missing parts from reference TRBV7-2 and TRBJ2-4): GAGVSQSPSNKVTEKGKDVELRCDPISGHTALYWYRQSLGQGLEFLIYFQGNSAPDKSGLPSDRFSAERTGGSVSTLTIQRTQQEDSAVYLCASSSGLQNIQYFGAGTRLSVL.

The sample holds a few counts of this clone. This chain links TRBV5-1 with TRBJ1-4; 8 bases agree with TRBD1. The CDR3 contains 14 residues. Germline V gives CDR1 SGHRS, CDR2 YFSETQ. After removal of 4 bases from V and 8 bases from J, the junction contained 7 bases not matched to a gene. CDR3 DNA: TGCGCCAGCAGCCACGGACAGGGTCGGGAAAAACTGTTTTTT. Amino acid sequence: CASSHGQGREKLFF.

V usage is TRBV27 and J usage is TRBJ2-7, with D possibly being TRBD1 (6 bases). The CDR3 runs to 15 residues. Trimming shortened V by 2 bases and J by 0 bases, and 11 bases separated the two germline ends. Germline-derived CDR1 and CDR2 are MNHEY and SMNVEV (reference sequence). This CDR3 reads CASSLTGTYSYEQYF. The CDR3, as DNA: TGTGCCAGCAGTTTAACCGGGACATACTCCTACGAGCAGTACTTC.

The sample holds one count of this clone. The chain combines TRBV5-1 with TRBJ1-1; tentative D call: TRBD1 (5 bases). The germline V and J ends were trimmed by 7 bases and 1 base, with 14 bases remaining between them. This CDR3 comprises 14 residues. Germline assignment: CDR1 SGHRS and CDR2 YFSETQ. For the CDR3, the DNA is TGCGCCAGCGGTGGTTCCGGGGGGAACACTGAAGCTTTCTTT. It translates to CASGGSGGNTEAFF.

This rearrangement joins TRBV4-2 to TRBJ2-7, with 9 bases matching TRBD2. CDR1 LGHNA and CDR2 YNFKEQ come from the germline V gene. V was clipped by 8 bases and J by 4 bases; unmatched bases: 9. This CDR3 contains 14 residues. The CDR3 nucleotides are TGTGCCAGCGGAATTCTAGCGGGGAAGTACGAGCAGTACTTC. Amino acid sequence: CASGILAGKYEQYF.

The chain combines TRBV18 with TRBJ1-4, with TRBD1 matching over 10 bases. The CDR3 is made up of 15 amino acids. V was clipped by 5 bases and J by 6 bases; unmatched bases: 6. CDR1 is KGHSH and CDR2 is LQKENI in the germline V gene. The CDR3 DNA reads TGTGCCAGCTCATGGACCGGGACAGGGGATGAAAAACTGTTTTTT. Amino acids: CASSWTGTGDEKLFF.

The chain employs TRBV28 and TRBJ1-4, with TRBD1 matching 8 bases. After removal of 5 bases from V and 10 bases from J, the junction contained 6 bases not matched to a gene. The CDR3 is 13 amino acids. Per germline, CDR1 MDHEN and CDR2 SYDVKM. The CDR3 protein is CASSQYRGGKLFF. The CDR3, as DNA: TGTGCCAGCAGTCAGTACAGGGGGGGAAAACTGTTTTTT. The variable domain in full, with the rest retrieved from reference TRBV28 and TRBJ1-4, is DVKVTQSSRYLVKRTGEKVFLECVQDMDHENMFWYRQDPGLGLRLIYFSYDVKMKEKGDIPEGYSVSREKKERFSLILESASTNQTSMYLCASSQYRGGKLFFGSGTQLSVL.

With respect to this clone: Other DNA sequences in this sample translate to the same CDR3. For the CDR3, the DNA is TGTGCCAGTAATGGCGGAGGAAACTATGGCTACACCTTC. This encodes CASNGGGNYGYTF. The rearrangement uses TRBV19 and TRBJ1-2, with D unresolved. V shed 7 bases and J shed 2 bases, with 11 bases lying between them. CDR1 and CDR2 from the germline V gene are LNHDA and SQIVND (reference sequence). The CDR3 has 13 amino acids.